Listed below are T cell receptor beta chains from one sample, sequenced in a study of blood T cell repertoires in COVID-19. Sequenced by immunoSEQ multiplex PCR; TCRdb stores in-frame clones only, minus some. The sample carries about 400,000 clones, roughly 89% recorded once. Input material: peripheral blood. The source is a woman aged 25 to 45 with active or convalescent COVID-19. The CDR3 runs from the conserved cysteine through the conserved F or W. Each record gives: clone size, J gene, V gene, D gene, CDR3 DNA, CDR3 protein. A D gene is named only where the DNA matches it firmly. Rows give clone size only sometimes, using once, few, many, or a class for an expanded clone.

abundance: .; j_gene: TRBJ2-6; v_gene: TRBV5-1; d_gene: TRBD2; CDR3nt: TGCGCCAGCAGCTGGGGCGGGAGATCTTCTGGGGCCAACGTCCTGACTTTC; CDR3aa: CASSWGGRSSGANVLTF
abundance: once; j_gene: TRBJ1-4; v_gene: TRBV5-5; d_gene: TRBD1; CDR3nt: TGTGCCAGCAGCCGATCATTGGAGACAGGGGCAACTAATGAAAAACTGTTTTTT; CDR3aa: CASSRSLETGATNEKLFF
abundance: .; j_gene: TRBJ2-7; v_gene: TRBV19; d_gene: .; CDR3nt: TGTGCCAGTAGTAGCGGGATTTACTACGAGCAGTACTTC; CDR3aa: CASSSGIYYEQYF
abundance: .; j_gene: TRBJ2-5; v_gene: TRBV4-1; d_gene: .; CDR3nt: TGCGCCAGCAGCCAAGGAGGTTCTCGCGAGACCCAGTACTTC; CDR3aa: CASSQGGSRETQYF
abundance: .; j_gene: TRBJ2-3; v_gene: TRBV5-1; d_gene: .; CDR3nt: TGCGCCAGCAGCTTGATGATCGGCGGACAGAAGACAGATACGCAGTATTTT; CDR3aa: CASSLMIGGQKTDTQYF
abundance: .; j_gene: TRBJ2-1; v_gene: TRBV7-9; d_gene: TRBD2; CDR3nt: TGTGCCAGCAGCAAGCTAGCGGGCCCCTACAATGAGCAGTTCTTC; CDR3aa: CASSKLAGPYNEQFF
abundance: .; j_gene: TRBJ2-2; v_gene: TRBV19; d_gene: .; CDR3nt: TGTGCCAGTAGTATCGGCCTAGCTGCCGGGGAGCTGTTTTTT; CDR3aa: CASSIGLAAGELFF
abundance: .; j_gene: TRBJ1-1; v_gene: TRBV5-1; d_gene: .; CDR3nt: TGCGCCAGCAGCTCGTCTCCTCGGGAGACTGAAGCTTTCTTT; CDR3aa: CASSSSPRETEAFF
abundance: .; j_gene: TRBJ1-2; v_gene: TRBV6-5; d_gene: .; CDR3nt: TGTGCCAGCAGTCGGACGGGAGGCTACACCTTC; CDR3aa: CASSRTGGYTF
abundance: .; j_gene: TRBJ2-3; v_gene: TRBV5-1; d_gene: .; CDR3nt: TGCGCCAGCAGCGTGACTTCAGATACGCAGTATTTT; CDR3aa: CASSVTSDTQYF
abundance: .; j_gene: TRBJ2-1; v_gene: TRBV19; d_gene: TRBD1; CDR3nt: TGTGCCAGTGCTCAGGGGGCAGGCAATGAGCAGTTCTTC; CDR3aa: CASAQGAGNEQFF
abundance: once; j_gene: TRBJ2-7; v_gene: TRBV4-2; d_gene: .; CDR3nt: TGTGCCAGCAGCCAAGATAGGCGGGGCTACGAGCAGTACTTC; CDR3aa: CASSQDRRGYEQYF
abundance: once; j_gene: TRBJ1-2; v_gene: TRBV4-1; d_gene: .; CDR3nt: TGCGCCAGCAGCCAATCTTCAGGGGACTATGGCTACACCTTC; CDR3aa: CASSQSSGDYGYTF
abundance: .; j_gene: TRBJ2-1; v_gene: TRBV10-1; d_gene: TRBD2; CDR3nt: TGCGCCAGCAGTGAAAGGCGGGAGATACGTTACAATGAGCAGTTCTTC; CDR3aa: CASSERREIRYNEQFF
abundance: .; j_gene: TRBJ1-1; v_gene: TRBV19; d_gene: TRBD1; CDR3nt: TGTGCCAGTAGGGGGCCAAGGCCAGGGGGCACTGAAGCTTTCTTT; CDR3aa: CASRGPRPGGTEAFF
abundance: .; j_gene: TRBJ1-4; v_gene: TRBV5-1; d_gene: .; CDR3nt: TGCGCCAGCAGCTTGGGGACTCCGGGAGAAAAACTGTTTTTT; CDR3aa: CASSLGTPGEKLFF
abundance: .; j_gene: TRBJ1-1; v_gene: TRBV5-1; d_gene: TRBD1; CDR3nt: TGCGCCAGCAGCCTAGGACAGGGGGGGACTGAAGCTTTCTTT; CDR3aa: CASSLGQGGTEAFF
abundance: .; j_gene: TRBJ2-1; v_gene: TRBV3-1/TRBV3-2; d_gene: TRBD2; CDR3nt: TGTGCCAGCAGCCCCGGGACTAACCACAATGAGCAGTTCTTC; CDR3aa: CASSPGTNHNEQFF
abundance: .; j_gene: TRBJ2-3; v_gene: TRBV6-5; d_gene: .; CDR3nt: TGTGCCAGCTGCCGGACACCCCCAGATACGCAGTATTTT; CDR3aa: CASCRTPPDTQYF
abundance: .; j_gene: TRBJ1-2; v_gene: TRBV19; d_gene: TRBD1; CDR3nt: TGTGCCAGTAGTCCTGCCGGGACAGGGGTGAACTATGGCTACACCTTC; CDR3aa: CASSPAGTGVNYGYTF
abundance: .; j_gene: TRBJ1-2; v_gene: TRBV4-2; d_gene: .; CDR3nt: TGTGCCAGCAGCCCTCATTGGGGTGGGGGCGATGGAGGCGGCTATGGCTACACCTTC; CDR3aa: CASSPHWGGGDGGGYGYTF
abundance: .; j_gene: TRBJ2-7; v_gene: TRBV5-4; d_gene: TRBD1; CDR3nt: TGTGCCAGCAGCTTGGCCGTCGGGACAGGGACCTACGAGCAGTACTTC; CDR3aa: CASSLAVGTGTYEQYF
abundance: .; j_gene: TRBJ1-6; v_gene: TRBV18; d_gene: .; CDR3nt: TGTGCCAGCTCCGCAGGCGAGGGGGTCTTCTCACCCCTCCACTTT; CDR3aa: CASSAGEGVFSPLHF
abundance: .; j_gene: TRBJ1-1; v_gene: TRBV19; d_gene: TRBD1; CDR3nt: TGTGCCAGTAGTGCCACAGGGGGGAACACTGAAGCTTTCTTT; CDR3aa: CASSATGGNTEAFF
abundance: .; j_gene: TRBJ1-3; v_gene: TRBV5-1; d_gene: TRBD1; CDR3nt: TGCGCCAGCAGCTCCGGGACAGGAACGGGAGGAAACACCATATATTTT; CDR3aa: CASSSGTGTGGNTIYF
abundance: .; j_gene: TRBJ2-6; v_gene: TRBV3-1/TRBV3-2; d_gene: .; CDR3nt: TGTGCCAGCAGCCCTAGACAGCACTCTGGGGCCAACGTCCTGACTTTC; CDR3aa: CASSPRQHSGANVLTF
abundance: .; j_gene: TRBJ2-3; v_gene: TRBV4-1; d_gene: .; CDR3nt: TGCGCCAGCAGCCTACTAATGTCAGATACGCAGTATTTT; CDR3aa: CASSLLMSDTQYF
abundance: .; j_gene: TRBJ2-3; v_gene: TRBV2; d_gene: TRBD2; CDR3nt: TGTGCCAGTCGTCTAGCGGGGGCAGATACGCAGTATTTT; CDR3aa: CASRLAGADTQYF
abundance: few; j_gene: TRBJ1-2; v_gene: TRBV14; d_gene: TRBD1; CDR3nt: TGTGCCAGCAGCCCCCGGACAGGGGGCGGCTATGGCTACACCTTC; CDR3aa: CASSPRTGGGYGYTF